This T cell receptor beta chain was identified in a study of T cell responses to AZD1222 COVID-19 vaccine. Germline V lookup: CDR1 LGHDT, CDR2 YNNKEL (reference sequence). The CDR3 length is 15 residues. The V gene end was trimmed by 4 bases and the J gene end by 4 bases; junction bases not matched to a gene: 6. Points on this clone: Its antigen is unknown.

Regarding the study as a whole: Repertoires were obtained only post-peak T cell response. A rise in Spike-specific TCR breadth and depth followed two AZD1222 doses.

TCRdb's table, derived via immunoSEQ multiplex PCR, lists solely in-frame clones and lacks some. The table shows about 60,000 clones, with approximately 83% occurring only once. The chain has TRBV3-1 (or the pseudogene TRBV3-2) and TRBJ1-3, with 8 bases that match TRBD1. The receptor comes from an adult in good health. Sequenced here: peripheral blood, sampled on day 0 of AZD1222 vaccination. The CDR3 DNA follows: TGTGCCAGCAGCCCACGGACAGGGAACGGAAACACCATATATTTT. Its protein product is CASSPRTGNGNTIYF.